Listed here are 24 T cell receptor beta chains from one sample, sequenced in a study of T-cell reconstitution after alpha-beta-depleted transplantation in children. Preparation of the TCRbeta library was carried out with unique molecular identifiers. Each CDR3 protein gets one entry after TCRdb re-called the PCR reads with MiXCR. The sample carries about 480,000 distinct CDR3 sequences, about 12% recorded once. Here the sequenced sample was PBMCs from the stem cell graft donor, taken from the stem cell graft. These receptors originate from a human donor who donated a stem cell graft to a child with combined immunodeficiency.

The chain recombines TRBV5-5 with TRBJ2-7; D call uncertain. This CDR3 has 17 residues. Germline assignment: CDR1 SGHKS and CDR2 YYEKEE (reference sequence). V lost 0 bases and J lost 2, with 18 bases in between. DNA of the CDR3: TGTGCCAGCAGCTTGGATCTGGTAACAAGTCCTACCTACGAGCAGTACTTC. This translates into CASSLDLVTSPTYEQYF.

The chain carries TRBV24-1 and TRBJ1-4; 9 positions agree with TRBD1. This CDR3 comprises 16 residues. Germline assignment: CDR1 KGHDR and CDR2 SFDVKD. The V gene end was trimmed by 3 bases and the J gene end by 7 bases; junction bases not matched to a gene: 8. The CDR3, as DNA: TGTGCCACCAGTGATCACCGGACAGGGGTTTTTGAAAAACTGTTTTTT. Translating gives CATSDHRTGVFEKLFF.

The chain recombines TRBV30 with TRBJ1-2; the D gene is possibly TRBD1 (5 bases). CDR3 size: 16 residues. Germline-derived CDR1 and CDR2 are GTSNPN and SVGIG (reference sequence). V lost 0 bases and J lost 3, with 17 bases in between. The DNA of the CDR3 is TGTGCCTGGAGTGTACCGGGGGGACGGCTTTACTATGGCTACACCTTC. As protein: CAWSVPGGRLYYGYTF.

This chain uses TRBV12-3 or TRBV12-4 with TRBJ1-2; D unclear. V was shortened by 6 bases and J by 6 bases, with 14 bases between the two germline ends. This CDR3 comprises 13 residues. Written as DNA, the CDR3 is TGTGCCAGCAGGGAGGCTAGTTTGAATGGCTACACCTTC. Encoded protein: CASREASLNGYTF.

The genes are TRBV2 and TRBJ2-7, with D perhaps TRBD1 (5 bases). The CDR3 extends over 13 amino acids. The ends were cut back, 7 bases at V and 2 bases at J, with 12 bases in the middle. Germline V CDR1 and CDR2: SNHLY, FYNNEI. The CDR3 nucleotides read TGTGCCAGCACAGGGTCTCCCCCCTACGAGCAGTACTTC. Translating gives CASTGSPPYEQYF.

The V call is TRBV7-3, the J call TRBJ2-7; D not certain. Trimming left V 0 bases short and J 3 bases short, with 6 bases between. Per germline, CDR1 SGHTA and CDR2 FQGTGA. The CDR3 sequence is 13 residues long. The CDR3 region has the DNA TGTGCCAGCAGCTTAACCAGTCACTACGAGCAGTACTTC. It encodes CASSLTSHYEQYF.

The CDR3 region has the DNA TGTGCCAGCAGCTTTTGGACTTATAACACTGAAGCTTTCTTT. This sequence encodes CASSFWTYNTEAFF. The chain couples TRBV5-6 to TRBJ1-1; D gene uncertain. Germline loops: CDR1 SGHDT, CDR2 YYEEEE. Trimming removed 2 bases at V and 2 bases at J, with 10 bases between. CDR3 length: 14 residues.

The gene calls are TRBV12-3 or TRBV12-4 and TRBJ2-1; D uncertain. The CDR3 is 12 amino acids. The V end lost 1 base, the J end lost 11 bases, and 9 bases lay between the germline ends. The CDR3 DNA reads as TGTGCCAGCAGTTTAGGGGTGACGAAGCAGTTCTTC. Its translation: CASSLGVTKQFF.

This clonotype turned up a few times. The chain combines TRBV12-3 or TRBV12-4 with TRBJ2-5, with 8 positions matching TRBD2. V trimming: 5 bases; J trimming: 2 bases; junction bases outside the gene matches: 10. The CDR3 runs 16 residues. The CDR3 loop is CASSPTSGGKQETQYF. CDR3 bases: TGTGCCAGCAGTCCAACCAGCGGGGGTAAGCAAGAGACCCAGTACTTC.

This clonotype was seen more than once but under ten times. V gene TRBV6-5 combines with J gene TRBJ1-2; 8 positions match TRBD1. Germline trimming cut 2 bases from V and 6 bases from J; bases unmatched to any gene: 8. CDR3 length equals 15 residues. Germline V gene lookup returns CDR1 MNHEY and CDR2 SVGAGI. In DNA form, the CDR3 reads TGTGCCAGCAGTTACACTATACAGGGGGGGAATGGCTACACCTTC. As protein: CASSYTIQGGNGYTF.

This chain links TRBV15 with TRBJ2-2, with D perhaps TRBD2 (6 bases). Germline loops: CDR1 LNHNV, CDR2 YYDKDF (reference sequence). The CDR3 length is 17 residues. Trimming removed 0 bases at V and 4 bases at J, with 15 bases between. The CDR3 spells CATSRDPRRGATGELFF. Here the CDR3 DNA reads TGTGCCACCAGCAGAGACCCCAGGAGGGGCGCCACCGGGGAGCTGTTTTTT.

This clonotype was counted many times. V gene TRBV6-5 combines with J gene TRBJ2-7; D uncertain. Per the germline V gene, CDR1 is MNHEY and CDR2 is SVGAGI. This CDR3 spans 13 amino acids. Trimming cost V 2 bases and J 7 bases, with 12 bases left between them. The chain's CDR3 is CASSYTQMGEQYF. In DNA form, the CDR3 reads TGTGCCAGCAGTTACACGCAGATGGGGGAGCAGTACTTC.

This clonotype was observed a handful of times. The chain uses TRBV11-3 and TRBJ2-2; 9 bases match TRBD2. Per the germline V gene, CDR1 is SGHNT and CDR2 is YENEEA. After removal of 0 bases from V and 6 bases from J, the junction contained 5 bases not matched to a gene. The CDR3 is 16 residues long. The CDR3 loop reads CASSLDSGSSSGELFF. The CDR3 nucleotides are TGTGCCAGCAGCTTAGATAGCGGGAGTTCCTCCGGGGAGCTGTTTTTT.

For the CDR3, the DNA is TGCGCCAGCAGCCACGTCGCGCGCACCGGGGAGCTGTTTTTT. The encoded protein is CASSHVARTGELFF. The chain recombines TRBV4-3 with TRBJ2-2; no reliable D call. The CDR3 covers 14 residues. The V gene lost 3 bases and the J gene lost 4 bases, with 9 bases spanning the gap. CDR1 is LGHNA, CDR2 YSLEER, per germline.

In its sample, this clonotype was seen many times. This chain's CDR3 is CATFRRGQGGTIYF. For the CDR3, the DNA is TGTGCCACCTTCAGGAGGGGACAGGGCGGCACCATATATTTT. This sequence joins TRBV21-1 and TRBJ1-3; the table calls TRBD1, which could not be checked here. TRBV21-1 is described as a pseudogene. The CDR3 runs 14 residues.

The chain employs TRBV24-1 and TRBJ2-5; 9 bases are a match to TRBD2. The CDR3 runs 16 residues. Germline CDR1 is KGHDR and CDR2 is SFDVKD. V was pared by 3 bases and J by 4 bases, with 8 bases of the junction left unmatched. CDR3 in DNA: TGTGCCACCAGTGATGCTGGGGGCGGGAGGGGAGAGACCCAGTACTTC. It yields the protein CATSDAGGGRGETQYF.

This clonotype was recorded at least ten times. In DNA form, the CDR3 reads TGTGCCAGCAGCGCTAGGCTAGGGGGGCCCGACAGCACAGATACGCAGTATTTT. Translating gives CASSARLGGPDSTDTQYF. This rearrangement joins TRBV11-3 to TRBJ2-3, with D perhaps given as TRBD1 or TRBD2 (6 bases each). Between the trimmed V and J ends, which lost 5 bases and 0 bases, there was a span of 21 bases. This CDR3 region has 18 residues. Germline loops: CDR1 SGHNT, CDR2 YENEEA.

The table lists this clonotype with a few counts. This chain connects TRBV29-1 to TRBJ1-2; 9 nucleotides agree with TRBD1. Losses at the gene ends were 8 bases for V and 6 bases for J; bases not matched to a gene: 13. The CDR3 has 14 residues. In germline, CDR1 is SQVTM, CDR2 ANQGSEA. The CDR3 sequence is CSINTGTGMDGYTF. Written as DNA, the CDR3 is TGCAGCATAAACACCGGGACAGGGATGGATGGCTACACCTTC.

This clonotype came up a few times. V and J are TRBV19 and TRBJ1-2, with D hard to call. V shed 7 bases and J shed 4 bases, with 7 bases lying between them. Germline V gives CDR1 LNHDA, CDR2 SQIVND (reference sequence). CDR3 length: 11 residues. The CDR3 DNA sequence: TGTGCCAGTACTTACCGCTATGGCTACACCTTC. Translation: CASTYRYGYTF.

This clonotype was seen repeatedly, ten times or more. The V and J genes are TRBV6-2 or TRBV6-3 and TRBJ2-1; D is perhaps TRBD2 (6 bases). This CDR3 has 16 amino acids. In germline, CDR1 is MNHEY, CDR2 SVGEGT. V was trimmed by 3 bases and J by 0 bases, leaving 12 bases between them. CDR3 sequence: CASSYLSGSSYNEQFF. The CDR3 DNA is TGTGCCAGCAGTTATCTTAGCGGTAGCTCCTACAATGAGCAGTTCTTC.

This clonotype was detected a few times. This chain connects TRBV2 to TRBJ2-2; D is possibly TRBD1 (6 bases). The CDR3 length is 14 residues. The ends were cut back, 4 bases at V and 3 bases at J, with 9 bases in the middle. Germline values: CDR1 SNHLY, CDR2 FYNNEI. The CDR3 protein is CASSVGQHTGELFF. CDR3 coding DNA: TGTGCCAGCAGTGTCGGACAGCACACCGGGGAGCTGTTTTTT.

This chain uses TRBV12-3 or TRBV12-4 with TRBJ1-4, with no clear D. V lost 4 bases and J 11 bases, leaving 8 bases between the germline ends. The CDR3 totals 11 residues. CDR3 coding DNA: TGTGCCAGCAGTTATTCCGGGAAACTGTTTTTT. Its translation: CASSYSGKLFF.

This clonotype was detected only a few times. The chain is built from TRBV4-3 and TRBJ2-3, with TRBD1 as a possible D gene (6 bases). Between the trimmed V and J ends, which lost 0 bases and 0 bases, there was a span of 10 bases. The CDR3 contains 16 residues. The germline gives CDR1 LGHNA, CDR2 YSLEER. CDR3 sequence: CASSQDGGGSTDTQYF. The DNA for the CDR3 is TGCGCCAGCAGCCAAGATGGGGGCGGGAGCACAGATACGCAGTATTTT.

This clonotype was counted ten times or more. This rearrangement joins TRBV6-2 or TRBV6-3 to TRBJ2-3; D unclear. This CDR3 has 18 amino acids. V shed 7 bases and J shed 3 bases, with 26 bases lying between them. Germline V gene data show CDR1 as MNHEY and CDR2 as SVGEGT. The CDR3 protein is CASIPLGDGGTQTDTQYF. The CDR3 nucleotides are TGTGCCAGCATTCCCCTAGGAGACGGCGGAACCCAAACAGATACGCAGTATTTT.